The rows below give T cell receptor beta chains drawn from one sample of a study of T cells in Graves' hyperthyroidism and ophthalmopathy. TCRdb recomputed calls from the multiplex PCR reads with MiXCR, one row per CDR3 protein. The sample holds 300,000 to 400,000 distinct CDR3 sequences, around 14% seen once. Sequencing was carried out using blood. Receptors were obtained from a woman aged 55-69 years with Graves' hyperthyroidism. The CDR3 runs from the conserved cysteine through the conserved F or W.

v_gene	j_gene	CDR3aa
TRBV2	TRBJ2-1	CASSRGLAWGNEQFF
TRBV10-3	TRBJ2-7	CAINGGAASYEQYF
TRBV5-1	TRBJ2-7	CASSARTSEQYF
TRBV5-8	TRBJ2-1	CASSLRPGGPYEQFF
TRBV6-6	TRBJ2-6	CASSFTPVNSGANVLTF
TRBV19	TRBJ2-7	CASSTAGRVYEQYF
TRBV20-1	TRBJ2-5	CSARGSGLAGETQYF
TRBV11-3	TRBJ2-2	CASSFLYTGELFF
TRBV6-1	TRBJ2-2	CASSEGARGQDTGELFF
TRBV3-1	TRBJ2-3	CASSHYGSTDTQYF
TRBV4-1	TRBJ1-4	CASSQDKLETIHEKLFF
TRBV2	TRBJ2-3	CASSAYSSTDTQYF
TRBV9	TRBJ2-3	CASSVGSRTDTQYF
TRBV10-1	TRBJ2-2	CASSRQMNTGELFF
TRBV18	TRBJ1-2	CASSPEGDYGYTF
TRBV7-9	TRBJ1-2	CASSLRERTYGYTF
TRBV6-1	TRBJ1-2	CASSEDRDGYTF
TRBV12-3/TRBV12-4	TRBJ1-3	CASSLDRISGNTIYF
TRBV12-3/TRBV12-4	TRBJ1-1	CASSLRRNTEAFF
TRBV6-1	TRBJ2-1	CASSVNSGGNSYNEQFF
TRBV28	TRBJ2-7	CASSLAQGAIDEQYF
TRBV18	TRBJ1-1	CASSPSLQALNTEAFF
TRBV9	TRBJ2-2	CASSVVGGLTTGELFF
TRBV6-1	TRBJ2-7	CASGVGSFREQYF
TRBV11-2	TRBJ1-3	CASESGGGNTIYF
TRBV20-1	TRBJ2-1	CSARENSGNYNEQFF
TRBV19	TRBJ2-7	CASNTNRGPYEQYF
TRBV3-1	TRBJ2-1	CASSQAGPGGYERFF
TRBV12-3/TRBV12-4	TRBJ2-7	CASQGTSGRQASYEQYF
TRBV29-1	TRBJ2-1	CSVAGLAGGPSYNEQFF
TRBV29-1	TRBJ2-3	CSVGTGSSSRTDTQYF
TRBV6-1	TRBJ2-7	CASKTASSYEQYF
TRBV20-1	TRBJ2-5	CSARGQGETQYF
TRBV7-3	TRBJ1-5	CASSSGGQGADQPQHF